This is a list of T cell receptor beta chains from one sample in a study of blood T cell repertoires in COVID-19. Sequenced by immunoSEQ multiplex PCR; TCRdb stores in-frame clones only, minus some. The sample has more than 95,000 clones; approximately 85% are singletons. Input material: peripheral blood. The receptors here all came from an elderly woman with COVID-19, enrolled during active disease. Both conserved end residues are part of each CDR3. The D gene is left open where the match is weak. Some rows mark clone size as missing; the rest say once, few, many or name a class of expanded clone.

d_call j_call clone_size v_call cdr3_aa cdr3_nt
TRBD2 TRBJ2-1 few TRBV19 CASSITGGTYNEQFF TGTGCCAGTAGTATAACGGGAGGCACATACAATGAGCAGTTCTTC
TRBD1 TRBJ1-1 - TRBV7-2 CASSAQGTGEAFF TGTGCCAGCAGCGCCCAGGGGACAGGTGAAGCTTTCTTT
- TRBJ2-2 - TRBV19 CASSMTWTTYTGELFF TGTGCCAGTAGTATGACTTGGACTACATACACCGGGGAGCTGTTTTTT
- TRBJ1-5 few TRBV30 CAWSVGTGNYQPQHF TGTGCCTGGAGTGTGGGGACTGGGAACTATCAGCCCCAGCATTTT
- TRBJ1-5 - TRBV23-1 CASPRGKPADISNQPQHF TGCGCCAGCCCCCGTGGGAAGCCTGCGGACATTTCCAATCAGCCCCAGCATTTT
- TRBJ1-2 - TRBV12-3/TRBV12-4 CASSLQGNYGYTF TGTGCCAGCAGTTTACAGGGAAACTATGGCTACACCTTC
TRBD1 TRBJ1-1 - TRBV5-1 CASSATGGYFATEAFF TGCGCCAGCAGCGCAACAGGGGGCTATTTTGCCACTGAAGCTTTCTTT
- TRBJ1-5 - TRBV10-3 CASSGVNQPQHF TGTGCCTCATCAGGGGTGAATCAGCCCCAGCATTTT
TRBD1 TRBJ1-1 - TRBV6-5 CASSYSKQGGTEAFF TGTGCCAGCAGTTACTCTAAACAGGGGGGCACTGAAGCTTTCTTT
TRBD1 TRBJ2-1 once TRBV19 CASSIDQGADEQFF TGTGCCAGTAGTATAGATCAGGGGGCGGATGAGCAGTTCTTC
- TRBJ1-2 - TRBV4-2 CASSQNRVGNYGYTF TGTGCCAGCAGCCAGAACAGGGTGGGTAACTATGGCTACACCTTC
TRBD1 TRBJ2-5 - TRBV6-2/TRBV6-3 CASSPTGVQETQYF TGTGCCAGCAGTCCGACAGGGGTCCAAGAGACCCAGTACTTC
TRBD2 TRBJ2-2 - TRBV6-5 CASRPRGAGELFF TGTGCCAGCAGACCCCGGGGGGCCGGGGAGCTGTTTTTT
TRBD2 TRBJ2-1 - TRBV10-3 CAIGLAGLAGGADEQFF TGTGCCATCGGCTTGGCGGGACTAGCGGGAGGCGCGGATGAGCAGTTCTTC
- TRBJ2-1 - TRBV19 CASSIGLREQFF TGTGCCAGTAGTATAGGCCTGCGGGAGCAGTTCTTC
TRBD1 TRBJ2-3 once TRBV18 CASSPPVGTGTDTQYF TGTGCCAGCTCACCACCGGTCGGGACAGGGACAGATACGCAGTATTTT
- TRBJ2-6 - TRBV6-2/TRBV6-3 CASSYSIGGVKSGNVLTF TGTGCCAGCAGTTACTCGATCGGGGGAGTAAAGTCTGGCAACGTCCTGACTTTC
- TRBJ2-7 - TRBV6-5 CASEVLAVTYEQYF TGTGCCAGCGAGGTACTAGCTGTCACCTACGAGCAGTACTTC
TRBD2 TRBJ2-1 - TRBV6-4 CASSESSGPYNEQFF TGTGCCAGCAGTGAGTCTAGCGGCCCATACAATGAGCAGTTCTTC
- TRBJ1-1 - TRBV20-1 CSASRGGEDTEAFF TGCAGTGCTAGTAGGGGCGGCGAAGACACTGAAGCTTTCTTT
- TRBJ2-1 - TRBV7-7 CASSQNPSVNEQFF TGTGCCAGCAGCCAAAATCCTAGCGTAAATGAGCAGTTCTTC
TRBD2 TRBJ2-1 - TRBV27 CASSATRTSEQFF TGTGCCAGCAGTGCGACCCGGACTAGCGAGCAGTTCTTC
- TRBJ2-7 - TRBV14 CASSQGRTGPYEQYF TGTGCCAGCAGCCAAGGTAGAACAGGGCCCTACGAGCAGTACTTC
TRBD2 TRBJ2-2 few TRBV27 CASSLSGTSGRIGELFF TGTGCCAGCAGTTTATCCGGGACTAGCGGGAGAATAGGGGAGCTGTTTTTT
- TRBJ2-7 once TRBV6-1 CASSEFTYEQYF TGTGCCAGCAGTGAATTTACCTACGAGCAGTACTTC
TRBD1 TRBJ2-3 - TRBV6-6 CASSPIQGAHTDTQYF TGTGCCAGCAGTCCAATACAGGGGGCTCACACAGATACGCAGTATTTT
- TRBJ2-2 - TRBV7-2 CASSSPAGNTGELFF TGTGCCAGCAGCTCGCCCGCGGGGAACACCGGGGAGCTGTTTTTT
- TRBJ2-5 few TRBV24-1 CATSDSAGTGETQYF TGTGCCACCAGTGATTCGGCGGGAACGGGGGAGACCCAGTACTTC
- TRBJ1-1 - TRBV5-1 CASSTDSPRNTEAFF TGCGCCAGCAGCACCGACAGTCCTCGAAACACTGAAGCTTTCTTT
TRBD1 TRBJ1-5 - TRBV9 CASSVGQYSNQPQHF TGTGCCAGCAGCGTGGGACAGTATAGCAATCAGCCCCAGCATTTT
- TRBJ1-5 - TRBV19 CASSLSRRDQPQHF TGTGCCAGTAGTCTATCGCGCCGGGATCAGCCCCAGCATTTT
- TRBJ1-2 - TRBV9 CASSTPGWRGYTF TGTGCCAGCAGCACCCCAGGGTGGCGCGGCTACACCTTC
TRBD1 TRBJ2-5 - TRBV15 CATSRPGGWETQYF TGTGCCACCAGCAGGCCAGGGGGCTGGGAGACCCAGTACTTC
TRBD1 TRBJ2-7 few TRBV14 CASSQRTGGGEQYF TGTGCCAGCAGCCAAAGGACAGGGGGCGGCGAGCAGTACTTC
- TRBJ1-1 - TRBV28 CASITTRGSFF TGTGCCAGCATTACTACGCGGGGTTCTTTCTTT
- TRBJ2-1 - TRBV13 CASSSYRDQRGEQFF TGTGCCAGCAGCTCGTACCGGGACCAAAGGGGGGAGCAGTTCTTC
- TRBJ1-2 once TRBV28 CASTIGGHFYYGYTF TGTGCCAGCACTATAGGGGGACACTTTTACTATGGCTACACCTTC
TRBD1 TRBJ2-7 - TRBV28 CASSSQGTGVGEQYF TGTGCCAGCAGTTCCCAGGGGACAGGGGTTGGCGAGCAGTACTTC
TRBD1 TRBJ1-6 - TRBV28 CASRPGQFNSPLHF TGTGCCAGCAGGCCGGGACAGTTTAATTCACCCCTCCACTTT
- TRBJ2-3 - TRBV27 CASSFHTADTQYF TGTGCCAGCAGTTTCCATACTGCGGATACGCAGTATTTT
TRBD1 TRBJ1-2 - TRBV2 CASSGQGGRYGYTF TGTGCCAGCTCCGGACAGGGTGGTCGCTATGGCTACACCTTC
TRBD2 TRBJ2-4 - TRBV3-1/TRBV3-2 CASSPTGLAGPSIQYF TGTGCCAGCAGCCCGACGGGACTAGCGGGACCAAGCATTCAGTACTTC
- TRBJ1-5 - TRBV24-1 CATSDQKGGENQPQHF TGTGCCACCAGTGACCAGAAAGGTGGAGAAAATCAGCCCCAGCATTTT
- TRBJ1-1 - TRBV9 CASSPRDTEAFF TGTGCCAGCAGCCCGAGGGACACTGAAGCTTTCTTT
TRBD2 TRBJ2-3 - TRBV28 CASRAGGPDTQYF TGTGCCAGCAGGGCGGGAGGGCCTGATACGCAGTATTTT
- TRBJ1-1 - TRBV3-1/TRBV3-2 CASSQDEGEAFF TGTGCCAGCAGCCAAGATGAGGGAGAAGCTTTCTTT
TRBD1 TRBJ2-5 - TRBV5-1 CASSPSQGSRETQYF TGCGCCAGCAGCCCTTCACAGGGGTCGCGAGAGACCCAGTACTTC